This T cell receptor beta chain was identified in a study of cytomegalovirus exposure and HLA in healthy donors. Findings and caveats of the study: Later analysis demonstrated an association between a missense DCLRE1C variant and TCR beta V- and J-gene trimming. Prior analysis indicated that the majority of TCR beta V segments exhibited productivity approximately 87% or approximately 30% of the time. Looking again later, the authors saw that most CMV-associated TCR beta chains seemed HLA-restricted.

Turning to this clone: Its antigen is unknown.

13 Jbeta primers and 60 Vbeta primers were used for the PCR. The data were produced by immunoSEQ multiplex PCR, yet TCRdb's version contains in-frame clones alone and is incomplete. This sample has about 130,000 clones; 70% to 80% occur once, and the top ten carry 2.6%. Per germline, CDR1 ENHRY and CDR2 SYGVKD. Trimming took 4 bases from V and 3 from J, leaving 12 bases between them. This CDR3 spans 15 amino acids. The gene calls are TRBV10-3 and TRBJ1-4, with D uncertain. This sequence originates from a woman between 55 and 75 years old in good health and CMV-seropositive. Sequenced: PBMCs. CDR3 DNA sequence: TGTGCCATCAGTGGTACGTGGCAGGCTAATGAAAAACTGTTTTTT. Translation gives CAISGTWQANEKLFF.